This T cell receptor beta chain came from a study of T cell responses to AZD1222 COVID-19 vaccine. Study-level findings and limits: Two AZD1222 administrations were followed by greater Spike-specific TCR breadth and depth.

The protocol was immunoSEQ multiplex PCR, while the TCRdb copy is restricted to in-frame clones and leaves out a portion. This sample has about 110,000 clones, with more than 75% found just once. The ends were cut back, 5 bases at V and 5 bases at J, with 5 bases in the middle. Germline V gene data show CDR1 as ENHRY and CDR2 as SYGVKD. CDR3 length: 11 residues. Of note for this clone: The antigen is not known.

This clonotype originated in an adult in good health. The chain carries TRBV10-3 and TRBJ2-3; no clear D. The sequences come from peripheral blood, collected on day 0 of AZD1222 vaccination. This CDR3 is CAISSRDTQYF. The CDR3 bases are TGTGCCATCAGTTCCCGAGATACGCAGTATTTT.